Presented here are 21 T cell receptor beta chains from one specimen sequenced in a study of chemoradiotherapy in HPV16-positive cancers. The method was immunoSEQ multiplex PCR; TCRdb's version includes in-frame clones alone and lacks a portion of them. The sample holds some 3,000 clones, about 88% seen once. The material was tumor tissue, obtained from a patient who underwent chemoradiotherapy. These receptor sequences come from a human donor with HPV-associated anogenital cancer.

The chain combines TRBV11-3 with TRBJ1-5; D gene unclear. V lost 1 base to trimming and J lost 5 bases, with 6 bases between them. Germline lookup yields CDR1 SGHNT and CDR2 YENEEA. There are 13 residues in the CDR3. The CDR3 coding sequence is TGTGCCAGCAGCTTAGGCCGGGATCAGCCCCAGCATTTT. It translates to CASSLGRDQPQHF.

This clone was recorded only once. The CDR3, as DNA: TGTGCTAGTGGTTTGACTTGGGCAGCTAACACTGAAGCTTTCTTT. It is translated as CASGLTWAANTEAFF. V is TRBV12-5 and J is TRBJ1-1; D ambiguous. The CDR3 has 15 amino acids. Germline V gene data show CDR1 as LGHNT and CDR2 as FRNRAP. Trimming took 2 bases from V and 2 from J, leaving 12 bases between them.

The chain is built from TRBV27 and TRBJ2-2, with D perhaps TRBD2 (5 bases). Deletions cut 6 bases from V and 1 base from J, with 9 bases between. The CDR3 extends over 14 amino acids. Germline CDR1 reads MNHEY; CDR2 reads SMNVEV (reference sequence). For the CDR3, the DNA is TGTGCCAGCAGCAGGACTGTGAACACCGGGGAGCTGTTTTTT. It is translated as CASSRTVNTGELFF.

The rearrangement joins TRBV6-5 to TRBJ2-1, with 9 bases that match TRBD2. The V gene end was trimmed by 5 bases and the J gene end by 3 bases; junction bases not matched to a gene: 5. The CDR3 consists of 15 residues. Germline assignment: CDR1 MNHEY and CDR2 SVGAGI. DNA of the CDR3: TGTGCCAGCAGTAATCGGACTAGCGTCTACAATGAGCAGTTCTTC. Translated: CASSNRTSVYNEQFF.

This sequence joins TRBV7-2 and TRBJ2-7, with TRBD1 as a possible D gene (6 bases). In germline, CDR1 is SGHTA, CDR2 FQGNSA. Trimming removed 6 bases at V and 0 bases at J, with 12 bases between. This CDR3 region has 14 residues. CDR3 residues: CASRRTDSSYEQYF. DNA for the CDR3: TGTGCCAGCAGACGGACAGACTCCTCCTACGAGCAGTACTTC.

V gene TRBV7-5 combines with J gene TRBJ2-5. TRBV7-5 is a pseudogene. This CDR3 has 12 residues. CDR3 residues: CVRSLASETQYF. The CDR3 nucleotides read TGTGTCAGAAGCTTGGCCAGCGAGACCCAGTACTTC.

The CDR3 loop reads CASSPTAGTFSSYEQYF. The CDR3, as DNA: TGTGCCAGCTCACCCACCGCCGGGACTTTTAGCTCCTACGAGCAGTACTTC. This sequence joins TRBV18 and TRBJ2-7, with a tentative D call TRBD2 (6 bases). The CDR3 runs to 17 residues. Germline CDR1 KGHSH, CDR2 LQKENI. V was clipped by 3 bases and J by 0 bases, with 18 bases between them. The whole variable domain, remainder taken from reference TRBV18 and TRBJ2-7, is NAGVMQNPRHLVRRRGQEARLRCSPMKGHSHVYWYRQLPEEGLKFMVYLQKENIIDESGMPKERFSAEFPKEGPSILRIQQVVRGDSAAYFCASSPTAGTFSSYEQYFGPGTRLTVT.

The chain uses TRBV7-9 and TRBJ1-1; TRBD1 agrees at 9 bases. Germline V gives CDR1 SEHNR, CDR2 FQNEAQ (reference sequence). The J segment lost 5 bases and the V segment lost 2 bases, leaving 9 bases of the junction unmatched. The CDR3 has 16 amino acids. The CDR3 nucleotides read TGTGCCAGCAGCTTAATCCCGTCACAGGGGGCGACTGAAGCTTTCTTT. Translation gives CASSLIPSQGATEAFF.

The J gene is TRBJ2-7, the V gene TRBV7-2; 14 bases line up with TRBD2. Germline CDR1 reads SGHTA; CDR2 reads FQGNSA. CDR3 length: 16 residues. V was pared by 3 bases and J by 7 bases, with 8 bases of the junction left unmatched. DNA of the CDR3: TGTGCCAGCAGCTTGACTAGCGGGAGGGTCGCTGGAGAGCAGTACTTC. Amino acids: CASSLTSGRVAGEQYF. Drawing the rest from reference TRBV7-2 and TRBJ2-7, the complete variable domain is GAGVSQSPSNKVTEKGKDVELRCDPISGHTALYWYRQSLGQGLEFLIYFQGNSAPDKSGLPSDRFSAERTGGSVSTLTIQRTQQEDSAVYLCASSLTSGRVAGEQYFGPGTRLTVT.

This chain joins TRBV11-3 and TRBJ1-1, with 7 nucleotides matching TRBD1. V lost 1 base to trimming and J lost 4 bases; unmatched junction nucleotides: 12. CDR1 is SGHNT and CDR2 is YENEEA in the germline V gene. This CDR3 comprises 17 residues. CDR3 residues: CASSLAWTGKIRTEAFF. In DNA, the CDR3 is TGTGCCAGCAGCTTAGCCTGGACAGGAAAGATCCGCACTGAAGCTTTCTTT. Together with reference TRBV11-3 and TRBJ1-1, the CDR3 gives the full variable domain: EAGVVQSPRYKIIEKKQPVAFWCNPISGHNTLYWYLQNLGQGPELLIRYENEEAVDDSQLPKDRFSAERLKGVDSTLKIQPAELGDSAVYLCASSLAWTGKIRTEAFFGQGTRLTVV.

The CDR3: CASSLATTDPTGTEAFF. CDR3 nucleotides: TGTGCCAGCAGCTTAGCGACGACGGATCCAACGGGCACTGAAGCTTTCTTT. The genes are TRBV7-2 and TRBJ1-1, with unresolved D. Germline V lookup: CDR1 SGHTA, CDR2 FQGNSA. V was trimmed by 0 bases and J by 4 bases, leaving 18 bases between them. This CDR3 spans 17 amino acids.

This clone was seen only once. J is TRBJ1-1 and V is TRBV28; 8 bases align to TRBD1. Germline assignment: CDR1 MDHEN and CDR2 SYDVKM. With V trimmed by 4 bases and J by 1 base, 11 bases remained unmatched. This CDR3 contains 17 residues. CDR3 sequence reads: CASSSDREQWGNTEAFF. The CDR3 bases are TGTGCCAGCAGTTCGGACAGGGAACAATGGGGGAACACTGAAGCTTTCTTT.

The chain is built from TRBV7-2 and TRBJ2-3, with D possibly being TRBD2 (6 bases). Trimming took 5 bases from V and 9 from J, leaving 12 bases between them. CDR1 and CDR2 (germline): SGHTA, FQGNSA. The CDR3 runs to 12 residues. The CDR3 DNA reads as TGTGCCAGCAGCCGCGGGATCGAAACGCAGTATTTT. Translation gives CASSRGIETQYF. Full variable domain (rest looked up from reference TRBV7-2 and TRBJ2-3): GAGVSQSPSNKVTEKGKDVELRCDPISGHTALYWYRQSLGQGLEFLIYFQGNSAPDKSGLPSDRFSAERTGGSVSTLTIQRTQQEDSAVYLCASSRGIETQYFGPGTRLTVL.

The chain joins TRBV2 to TRBJ1-1, with D perhaps TRBD1 (5 bases). Germline values: CDR1 SNHLY, CDR2 FYNNEI. The CDR3 sequence is 15 residues long. V gave up 4 bases and J gave up 3 bases, with 15 bases separating them. CDR3 sequence reads: CASSVGPSGDTEAFF. CDR3 nucleotide sequence: TGTGCCAGCAGTGTCGGACCGTCGGGGGACACTGAAGCTTTCTTT.

This clone was seen once. This sequence joins TRBV19 and TRBJ2-1; 9 bases map to TRBD2. Trimming took 3 bases from V and 4 from J; bases not matched to a gene: 7. Germline V gene lookup returns CDR1 LNHDA and CDR2 SQIVND (reference sequence). This CDR3 region has 16 residues. The CDR3 bases are TGTGCCAGTAGTATTTTCAGCGGGAGGAGGTACAATGAGCAGTTCTTC. Protein sequence: CASSIFSGRRYNEQFF.

Comment on this clone: The sample contains more than one DNA sequence encoding this CDR3. The chain carries TRBV28 and TRBJ2-7; possible D gene TRBD2, 5 bases. The length of the CDR3 is 13 residues. V was pared by 2 bases and J by 2 bases, with 7 bases between. The germline CDR1 and CDR2 sequences are MDHEN and SYDVKM. For the CDR3, the DNA is TGTGCCAGCAGTTTACCGGGGACCTACGAGCAGTACTTC. Translated: CASSLPGTYEQYF.

The rearrangement joins TRBV28 to TRBJ1-2; the D gene is possibly TRBD1 (5 bases). Trimming stripped 2 bases from V and 4 bases from J, with 14 bases between. Germline V gene data show CDR1 as MDHEN and CDR2 as SYDVKM. CDR3 length: 15 amino acids. CDR3 region: CASSLGAVESYGYTF. The CDR3, as DNA: TGTGCCAGCAGTTTAGGGGCAGTTGAGTCCTATGGCTACACCTTC.

The J gene is TRBJ2-1, the V gene TRBV19, with D unresolved. The germline CDR1 and CDR2 sequences are LNHDA and SQIVND (reference sequence). Trimming shortened V by 3 bases and J by 1 base, and 28 bases separated the two germline ends. This CDR3 contains 21 residues. The CDR3 sequence is CASSMGPPTQEPLGSYNEQFF. CDR3 DNA: TGTGCCAGTAGTATGGGCCCCCCCACCCAGGAACCTTTGGGTTCCTACAATGAGCAGTTCTTC. The full variable domain, in which reference TRBV19 and TRBJ2-1 provide the parts outside the CDR3, is DGGITQSPKYLFRKEGQNVTLSCEQNLNHDAMYWYRQDPGQGLRLIYYSQIVNDFQKGDIAEGYSVSREKKESFPLTVTSAQKNPTAFYLCASSMGPPTQEPLGSYNEQFFGPGTRLTVL.

The rearrangement links TRBV7-9 to TRBJ1-2, with 8 positions matching TRBD1. The junction had 5 bases not matched to a gene; V was cut back by 4 bases and J by 4 bases. Germline V CDR1 and CDR2: SEHNR, FQNEAQ (reference sequence). The CDR3 runs 14 residues. The CDR3 sequence is CASSYGQGVYGYTF. The CDR3 DNA reads TGTGCCAGCAGCTACGGACAGGGTGTCTATGGCTACACCTTC.

This sequence joins TRBV19 and TRBJ1-5, with TRBD1 matching 7 bases. The V and J ends lost 3 bases and 10 bases, in that order; junction bases with no gene match: 15. This CDR3 region has 16 residues. Germline CDR1 LNHDA, CDR2 SQIVND (reference sequence). The CDR3 spells CASSIFYWVRGVPQHF. The CDR3 DNA reads TGTGCCAGTAGTATTTTTTATTGGGTCAGGGGGGTCCCCCAGCATTTT.

The rearrangement joins TRBV10-3 to TRBJ1-2; 8 bases align to TRBD1. V lost 7 bases, J lost 1 base, and 11 bases stayed unmatched. This CDR3 has 16 residues. CDR1 and CDR2 from the germline V gene are ENHRY and SYGVKD. The CDR3 DNA is TGTGCCATCACCCCCGACAGGGGCTCCTTTAACTATGGCTACACCTTC. Translated: CAITPDRGSFNYGYTF.